Given below is one TCR beta chain in context. Its cognate antigen is unknown. Time point: late sampling 161 to 241 days after vaccination in a few convalescent patients. Stated treatment: roughly nine-day PBMC culture with coronavirus spike peptide pools or control peptides (ViraFEST assay). On days 3 and 7, half the medium was swapped for fresh IL-2-containing medium. These data originate in a study of vaccination and CD4 T cells after COVID-19. Study details: Participants were administered two doses of either the BNT162b2 or the mRNA-1273 vaccine. The peptides that stimulated the cells were overlapping spike peptides from SARS-CoV-2, HCoV-NL63, HCoV-OC43 and HCoV-229E. Study conclusions and caveats: A comparatively limited set of convalescent patients was examined, with no early post-infection timepoints.

The Oncomine TCR Beta short-read assay sequenced DNA from cultured CD4+ T cells. TCRdb re-called the PCR reads through MiXCR, storing one row per CDR3 protein. The profile covers 15,000 to 20,000 distinct CDR3 sequences, with around 50% appearing a single time and 16% taken by the ten largest. The CDR3 length is 13 residues. Germline V CDR1 and CDR2: MNHEY, SMNVEV (reference sequence). With 6 bases removed from V and 3 bases from J, the gap between germline ends came to 12 bases. This receptor was taken from a human donor who had recovered from COVID-19. This chain uses TRBV27 with TRBJ2-7; possibly TRBD1 for D (5 bases). The sample in question was CD4+ T cells from blood, cultured in vitro, obtained about 7 months after SARS-CoV-2 vaccination. For the CDR3, the DNA is TGTGCCAGCAGCTGGACATACGACTACGAGCAGTACTTC. Its protein product is CASSWTYDYEQYF.